The rows below give T cell receptor beta chains drawn from one sample of a study of cytomegalovirus exposure and HLA in healthy donors. Libraries were prepared by immunoSEQ multiplex PCR; TCRdb keeps only in-frame clonotypes and omits some of them. The profile shows more than 90,000 clones, 82% of them singletons. Sequencing input: PBMCs. Receptor source: a man between 50 and 59 years old in good health and CMV-seronegative. CDR3s leave out the opening cysteine and the closing phenylalanine or tryptophan. A D gene is named only where the DNA matches it firmly.

d_gene	j_gene	v_gene	CDR3aa
NA	TRBJ2-1	TRBV4-1	ASSRPVGAWADPSSYNEQF
NA	TRBJ2-4	TRBV18	ASSLMATAKNIQY
TRBD1	TRBJ1-2	TRBV7-6	ASSPGGQGDGYT
NA	TRBJ2-3	TRBV5-5	ASSLEGGRITDTQY
NA	TRBJ2-7	TRBV27	ASSSVRSRAYEQY
NA	TRBJ1-3	TRBV6-6	ASLRDSGNTIY
NA	TRBJ1-2	TRBV19	ASSAAPGTNYGYT
NA	TRBJ2-3	TRBV28	ASSLKRTDYPTDTQY
NA	NA	TRBV2	ASSAGVGRGSYEQY
TRBD1	TRBJ1-2	TRBV5-1	ASSLDPGQGTNYGYT
TRBD1	TRBJ2-3	TRBV7-9	ASSPPWDRGLDTQY
TRBD1	TRBJ1-1	TRBV6-5	ASSLGTVNTEAF
NA	TRBJ1-4	TRBV5-1	ASSLEGETNEKLF
NA	TRBJ1-2	TRBV6-6	ASSYSTGRDGYT
NA	TRBJ2-3	TRBV9	ASSVEGGYSTDTQY
TRBD1	TRBJ1-2	TRBV19	ASSPGQGAGGYT
NA	TRBJ2-1	TRBV30	AWSVPRGGGNEQF
NA	TRBJ1-4	TRBV20-1	SARDSEKLF
NA	TRBJ2-5	TRBV6-5	ASSPQGKETQY
TRBD2	TRBJ2-7	TRBV6-1	ASIGTSGAYEQY
TRBD1	TRBJ2-5	TRBV18	ASSLTGGETQY
NA	TRBJ1-1	TRBV5-1	ASSPGNTEAF
TRBD1	TRBJ1-1	TRBV5-1	ASSLDGQGNTEAF
NA	TRBJ1-4	TRBV28	ASSSRGSANEKLF
NA	TRBJ1-5	TRBV6-1	ASSEGAGKGNQPQH
NA	TRBJ2-3	TRBV6-5	ASTSPGVDTQY
TRBD2	TRBJ2-5	TRBV7-9	ASSLDRTSGSLGETQY
NA	TRBJ2-7	TRBV27	ASSFTGSYEQY
TRBD1	NA	TRBV7-3	ASSSGQNPYEQY
NA	TRBJ1-1	TRBV11-2	ASSFSDSTNTEAF
NA	TRBJ1-2	TRBV27	ASSLSPRGADYGYT